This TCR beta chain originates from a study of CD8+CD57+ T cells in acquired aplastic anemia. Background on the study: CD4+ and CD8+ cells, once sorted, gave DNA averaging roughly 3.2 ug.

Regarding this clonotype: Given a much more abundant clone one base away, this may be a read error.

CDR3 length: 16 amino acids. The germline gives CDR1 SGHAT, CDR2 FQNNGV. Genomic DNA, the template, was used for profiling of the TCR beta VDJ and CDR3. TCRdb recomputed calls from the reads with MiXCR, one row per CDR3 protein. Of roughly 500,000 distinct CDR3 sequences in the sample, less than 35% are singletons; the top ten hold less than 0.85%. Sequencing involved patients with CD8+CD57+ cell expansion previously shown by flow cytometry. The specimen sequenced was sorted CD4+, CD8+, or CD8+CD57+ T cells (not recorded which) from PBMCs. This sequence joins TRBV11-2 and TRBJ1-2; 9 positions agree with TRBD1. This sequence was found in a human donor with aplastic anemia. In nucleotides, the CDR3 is TGTGCCAGCGGCTTAGGTTATAACAGGGGGCAAAATGGCTACACCTTC. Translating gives CASGLGYNRGQNGYTF.